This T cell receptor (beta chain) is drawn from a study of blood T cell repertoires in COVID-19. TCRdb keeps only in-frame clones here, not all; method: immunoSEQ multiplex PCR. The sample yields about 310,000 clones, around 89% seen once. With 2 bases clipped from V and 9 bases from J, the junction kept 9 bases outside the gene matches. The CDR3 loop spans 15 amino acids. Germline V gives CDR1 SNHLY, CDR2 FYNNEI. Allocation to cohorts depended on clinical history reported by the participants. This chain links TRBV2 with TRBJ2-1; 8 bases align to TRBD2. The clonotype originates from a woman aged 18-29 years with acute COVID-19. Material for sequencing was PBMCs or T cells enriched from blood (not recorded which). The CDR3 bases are TGTGCCAGCAGTGAAAACGGACTAGCTTATACTGAGCAGTTCTTC. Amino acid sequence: CASSENGLAYTEQFF.